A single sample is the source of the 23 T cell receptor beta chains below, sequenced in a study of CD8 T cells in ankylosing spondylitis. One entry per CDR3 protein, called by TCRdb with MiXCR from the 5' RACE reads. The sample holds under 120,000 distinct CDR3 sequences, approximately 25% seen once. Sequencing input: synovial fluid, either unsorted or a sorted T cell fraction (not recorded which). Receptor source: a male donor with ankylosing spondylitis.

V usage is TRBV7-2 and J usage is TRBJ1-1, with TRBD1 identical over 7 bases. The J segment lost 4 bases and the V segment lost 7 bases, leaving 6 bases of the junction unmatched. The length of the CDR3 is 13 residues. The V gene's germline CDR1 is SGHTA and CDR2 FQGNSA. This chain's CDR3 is CASTTGAGTEAFF. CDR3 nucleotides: TGTGCCAGCACCACAGGGGCCGGCACTGAAGCTTTCTTT.

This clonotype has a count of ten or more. The DNA for the CDR3 is TGCAGTGCTAGAGATGGTTGGGGAAATAGCAATCAGCCCCAGCATTTT. Amino acids: CSARDGWGNSNQPQHF. This chain joins TRBV20-1 and TRBJ1-5, with D hard to call. This CDR3 is 16 amino acids long. The V and J ends lost 0 bases and 0 bases respectively, with 12 bases between them. CDR1 DFQATT and CDR2 SNEGSKA come from the germline V gene (reference sequence).

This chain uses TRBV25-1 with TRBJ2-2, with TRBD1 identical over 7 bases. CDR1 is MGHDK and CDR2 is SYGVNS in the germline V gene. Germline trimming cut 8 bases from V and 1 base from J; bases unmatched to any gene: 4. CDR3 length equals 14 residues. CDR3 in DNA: TGTGCCAGCCGGACAGGCCAGAACACCGGGGAGCTGTTTTTT. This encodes CASRTGQNTGELFF.

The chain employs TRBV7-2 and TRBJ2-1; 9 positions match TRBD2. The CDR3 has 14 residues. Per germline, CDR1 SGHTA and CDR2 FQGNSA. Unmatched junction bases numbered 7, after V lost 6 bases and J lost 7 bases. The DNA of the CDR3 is TGTGCCAGCAGGGCTAGCGGGATTTGGAATGAGCAGTTCTTC. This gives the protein CASRASGIWNEQFF.

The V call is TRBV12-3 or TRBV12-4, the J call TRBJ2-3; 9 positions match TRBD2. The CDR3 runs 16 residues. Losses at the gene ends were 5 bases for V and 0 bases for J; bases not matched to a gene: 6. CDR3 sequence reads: CASSPQGLASTDTQYF. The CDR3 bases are TGTGCCAGCAGTCCACAGGGACTAGCCAGCACAGATACGCAGTATTTT.

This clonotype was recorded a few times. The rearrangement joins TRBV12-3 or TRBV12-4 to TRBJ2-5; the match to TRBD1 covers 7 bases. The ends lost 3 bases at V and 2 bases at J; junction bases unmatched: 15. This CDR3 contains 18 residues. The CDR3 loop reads CASSFGLGKTGKQETQYF. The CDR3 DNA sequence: TGTGCCAGCAGTTTCGGCCTGGGTAAGACAGGGAAGCAAGAGACCCAGTACTTC.

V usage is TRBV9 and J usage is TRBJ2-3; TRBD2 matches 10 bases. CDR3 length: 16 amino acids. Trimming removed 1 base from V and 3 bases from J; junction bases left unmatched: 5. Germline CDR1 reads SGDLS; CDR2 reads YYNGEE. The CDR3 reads CASSVSSGSGTDTQYF. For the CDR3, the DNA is TGTGCCAGCAGCGTATCTAGCGGGAGTGGTACAGATACGCAGTATTTT.

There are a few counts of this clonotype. The CDR3 loop reads CASSRPGGLGGELFF. The CDR3 coding sequence is TGTGCCAGCAGCCGCCCCGGGGGGCTTGGCGGGGAGCTGTTTTTT. V gene TRBV7-8 combines with J gene TRBJ2-2; possibly TRBD2 for D (7 bases). The CDR3 runs 15 residues. Trimming cost V 5 bases and J 7 bases, with 17 bases left between them. Germline CDR1 and CDR2: SGHVS and FQNEAQ.

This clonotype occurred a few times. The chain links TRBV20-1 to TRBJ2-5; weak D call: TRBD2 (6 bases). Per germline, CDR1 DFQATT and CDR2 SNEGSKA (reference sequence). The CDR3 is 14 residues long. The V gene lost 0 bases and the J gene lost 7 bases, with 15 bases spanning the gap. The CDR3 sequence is CSAREWAGRWTQYF. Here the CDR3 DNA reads TGCAGTGCTAGAGAGTGGGCGGGGCGGTGGACCCAGTACTTC.

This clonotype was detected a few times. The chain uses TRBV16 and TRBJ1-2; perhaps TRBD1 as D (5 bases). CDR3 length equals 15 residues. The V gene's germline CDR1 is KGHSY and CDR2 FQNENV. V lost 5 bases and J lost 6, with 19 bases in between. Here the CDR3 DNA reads TGTGCCAGCAGCGACCGGGACCAGTTTTTCGATGGCTACACCTTC. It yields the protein CASSDRDQFFDGYTF.

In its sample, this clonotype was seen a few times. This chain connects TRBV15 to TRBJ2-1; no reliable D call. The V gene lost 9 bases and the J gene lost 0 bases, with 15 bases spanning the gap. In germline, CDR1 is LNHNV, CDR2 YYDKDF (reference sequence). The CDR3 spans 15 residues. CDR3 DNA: TGTGCCACTACCACAAGAATAAACTCCTACAATGAGCAGTTCTTC. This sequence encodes CATTTRINSYNEQFF.

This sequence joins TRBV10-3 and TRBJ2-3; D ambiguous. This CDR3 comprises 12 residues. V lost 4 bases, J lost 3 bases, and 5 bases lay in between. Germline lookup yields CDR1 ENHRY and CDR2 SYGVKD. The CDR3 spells CAISGITDTQYF. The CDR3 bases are TGTGCCATCAGTGGCATTACAGATACGCAGTATTTT.

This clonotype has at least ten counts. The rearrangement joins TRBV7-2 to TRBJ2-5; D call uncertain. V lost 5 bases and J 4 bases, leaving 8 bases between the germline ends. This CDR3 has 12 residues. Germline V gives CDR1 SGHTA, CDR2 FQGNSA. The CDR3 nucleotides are TGTGCCAGCAGCCTTAGTTCAGAGACCCAGTACTTC. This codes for CASSLSSETQYF.

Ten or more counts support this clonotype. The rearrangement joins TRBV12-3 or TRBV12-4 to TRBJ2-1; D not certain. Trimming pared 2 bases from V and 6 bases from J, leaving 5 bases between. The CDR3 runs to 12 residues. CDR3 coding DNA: TGTGCCAGCAGTTTAATGGCCAATGAGCAGTTCTTC. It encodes CASSLMANEQFF.

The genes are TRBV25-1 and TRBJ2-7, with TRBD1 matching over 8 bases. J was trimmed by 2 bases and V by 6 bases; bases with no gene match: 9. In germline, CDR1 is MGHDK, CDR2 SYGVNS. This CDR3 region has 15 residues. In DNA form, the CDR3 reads TGTGCCAGCAGAGAAGACAGGGGTGGAACCTACGAGCAGTACTTC. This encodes CASREDRGGTYEQYF.

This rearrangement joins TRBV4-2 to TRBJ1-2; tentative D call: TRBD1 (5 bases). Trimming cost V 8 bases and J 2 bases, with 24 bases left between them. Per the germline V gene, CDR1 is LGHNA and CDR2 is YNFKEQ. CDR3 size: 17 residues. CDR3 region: CASSPRPGQGLNYGYTF. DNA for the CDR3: TGTGCCAGCTCCCCTAGACCGGGGCAGGGCCTGAACTATGGCTACACCTTC.

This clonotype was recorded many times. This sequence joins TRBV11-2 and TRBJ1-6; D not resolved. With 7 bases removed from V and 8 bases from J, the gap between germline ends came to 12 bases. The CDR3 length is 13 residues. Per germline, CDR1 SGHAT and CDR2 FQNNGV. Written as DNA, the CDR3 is TGTGCCAGCACGCCTACGGAATATTCACCCCTCCACTTT. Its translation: CASTPTEYSPLHF.

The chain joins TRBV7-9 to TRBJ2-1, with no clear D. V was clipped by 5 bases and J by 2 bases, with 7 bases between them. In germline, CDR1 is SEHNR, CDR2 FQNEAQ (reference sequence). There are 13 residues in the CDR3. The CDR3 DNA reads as TGTGCCAGCAGCCCCCTTCCCTACAATGAGCAGTTCTTC. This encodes CASSPLPYNEQFF. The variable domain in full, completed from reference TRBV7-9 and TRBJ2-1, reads DTGVSQNPRHKITKRGQNVTFRCDPISEHNRLYWYRQTLGQGPEFLTYFQNEAQLEKSRLLSDRFSAERPKGSFSTLEIQRTEQGDSAMYLCASSPLPYNEQFFGPGTRLTVL.

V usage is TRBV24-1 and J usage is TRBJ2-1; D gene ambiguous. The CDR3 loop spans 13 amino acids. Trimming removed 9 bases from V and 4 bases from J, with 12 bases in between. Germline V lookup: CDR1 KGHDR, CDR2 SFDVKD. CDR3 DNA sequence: TGTGCCACCGCAAGGCGCGGATACAATGAGCAGTTCTTC. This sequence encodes CATARRGYNEQFF.

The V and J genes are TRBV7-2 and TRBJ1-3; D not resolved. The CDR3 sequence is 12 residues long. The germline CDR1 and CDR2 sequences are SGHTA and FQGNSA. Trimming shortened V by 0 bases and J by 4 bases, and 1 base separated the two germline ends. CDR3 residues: CASSLAGNTIYF. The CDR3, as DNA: TGTGCCAGCAGCTTAGCCGGAAACACCATATATTTT.

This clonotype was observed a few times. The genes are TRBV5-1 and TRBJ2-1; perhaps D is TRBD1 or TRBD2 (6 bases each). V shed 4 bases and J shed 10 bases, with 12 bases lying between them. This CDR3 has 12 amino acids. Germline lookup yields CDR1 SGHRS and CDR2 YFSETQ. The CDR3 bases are TGCGCCAGCAGCCCCAGGGGACTGGAGCAGTTCTTC. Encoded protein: CASSPRGLEQFF.

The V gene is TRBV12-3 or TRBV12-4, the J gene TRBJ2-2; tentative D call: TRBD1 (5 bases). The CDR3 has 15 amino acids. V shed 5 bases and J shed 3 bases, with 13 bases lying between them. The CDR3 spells CASSQGNEYTGELFF. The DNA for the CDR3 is TGTGCCAGCAGTCAGGGTAACGAATACACCGGGGAGCTGTTTTTT.

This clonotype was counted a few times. The CDR3 here is CASSEWKAGGKNEQFF. DNA of the CDR3: TGTGCCAGCAGTGAATGGAAGGCAGGGGGCAAGAATGAGCAGTTCTTC. J is TRBJ2-1 and V is TRBV25-1; the match to TRBD1 covers 8 bases. The trim removed 1 base at V and 7 bases at J, leaving 9 bases unmatched. The CDR3 is 16 residues long. Germline V gene lookup returns CDR1 MGHDK and CDR2 SYGVNS.